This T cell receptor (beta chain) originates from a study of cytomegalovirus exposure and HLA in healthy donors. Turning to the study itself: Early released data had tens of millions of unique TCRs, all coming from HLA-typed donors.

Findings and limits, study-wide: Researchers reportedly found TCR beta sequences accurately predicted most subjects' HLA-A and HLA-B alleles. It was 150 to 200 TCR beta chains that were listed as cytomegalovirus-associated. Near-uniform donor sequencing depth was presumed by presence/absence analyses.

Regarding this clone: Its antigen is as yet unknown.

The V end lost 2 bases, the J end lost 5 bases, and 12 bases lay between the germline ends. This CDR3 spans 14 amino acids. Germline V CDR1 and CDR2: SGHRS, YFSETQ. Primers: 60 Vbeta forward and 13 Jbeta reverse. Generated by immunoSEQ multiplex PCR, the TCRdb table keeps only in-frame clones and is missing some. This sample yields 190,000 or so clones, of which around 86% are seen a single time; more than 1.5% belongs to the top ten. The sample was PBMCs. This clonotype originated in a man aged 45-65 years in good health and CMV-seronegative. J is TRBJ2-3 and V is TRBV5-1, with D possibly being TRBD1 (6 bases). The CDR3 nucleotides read TGCGCCAGCAGCTTAGGCCAGGGGATAGATACGCAGTATTTT. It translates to CASSLGQGIDTQYF.